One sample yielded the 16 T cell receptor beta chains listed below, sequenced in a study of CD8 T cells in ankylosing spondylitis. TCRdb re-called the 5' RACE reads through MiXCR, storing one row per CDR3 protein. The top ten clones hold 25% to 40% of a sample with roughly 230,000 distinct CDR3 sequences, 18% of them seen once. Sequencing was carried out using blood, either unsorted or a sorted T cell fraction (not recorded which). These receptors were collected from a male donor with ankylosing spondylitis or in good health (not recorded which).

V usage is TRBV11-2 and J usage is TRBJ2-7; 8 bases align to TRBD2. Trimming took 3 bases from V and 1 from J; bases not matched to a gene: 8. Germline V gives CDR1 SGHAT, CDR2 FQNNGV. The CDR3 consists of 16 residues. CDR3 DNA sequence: TGTGCCAGCAGCTTCAGCGGGAGAGCCCCTTCCTACGAGCAGTACTTC. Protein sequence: CASSFSGRAPSYEQYF.

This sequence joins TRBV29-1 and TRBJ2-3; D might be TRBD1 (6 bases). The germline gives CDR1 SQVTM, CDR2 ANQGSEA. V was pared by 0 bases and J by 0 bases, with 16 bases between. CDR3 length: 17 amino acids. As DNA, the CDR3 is TGCAGCGTTGAAGAAGGTAGGACAGATAGGAGCACAGATACGCAGTATTTT. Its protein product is CSVEEGRTDRSTDTQYF.

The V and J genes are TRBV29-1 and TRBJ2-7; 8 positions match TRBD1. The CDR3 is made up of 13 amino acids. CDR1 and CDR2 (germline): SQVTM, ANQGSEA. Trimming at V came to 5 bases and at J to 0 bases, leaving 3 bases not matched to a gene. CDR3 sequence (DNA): TGCAGCGTTCCAGGGACAGGCTCCTACGAGCAGTACTTC. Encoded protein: CSVPGTGSYEQYF.

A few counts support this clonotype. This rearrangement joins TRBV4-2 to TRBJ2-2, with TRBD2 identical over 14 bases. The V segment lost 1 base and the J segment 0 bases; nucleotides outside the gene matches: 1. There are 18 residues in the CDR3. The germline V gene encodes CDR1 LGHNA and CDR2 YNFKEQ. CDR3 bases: TGTGCCAGCAGCCAAGTGACTAGCGGGAGGGCGAACACCGGGGAGCTGTTTTTT. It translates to CASSQVTSGRANTGELFF.

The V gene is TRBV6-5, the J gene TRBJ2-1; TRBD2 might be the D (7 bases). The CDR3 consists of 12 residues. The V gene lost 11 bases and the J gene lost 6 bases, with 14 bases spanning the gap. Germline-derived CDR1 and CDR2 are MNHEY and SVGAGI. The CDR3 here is CASRGASNEQFF. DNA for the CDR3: TGTGCCTCCCGGGGGGCGAGCAATGAGCAGTTCTTC.

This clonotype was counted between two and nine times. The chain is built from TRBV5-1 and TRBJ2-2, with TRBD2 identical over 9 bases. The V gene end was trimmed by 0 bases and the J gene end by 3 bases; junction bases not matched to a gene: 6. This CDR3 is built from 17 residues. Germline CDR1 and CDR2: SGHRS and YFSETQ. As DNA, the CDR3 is TGCGCCAGCAGCTTGGAAGGGACTAGCACATACACCGGGGAGCTGTTTTTT. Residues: CASSLEGTSTYTGELFF.

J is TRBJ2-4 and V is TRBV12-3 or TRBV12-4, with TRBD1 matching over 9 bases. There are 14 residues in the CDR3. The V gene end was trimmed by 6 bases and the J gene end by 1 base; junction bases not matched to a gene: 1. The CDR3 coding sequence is TGTGCCAGCAGCGGGACAGGGGCCAAAAACATTCAGTACTTC. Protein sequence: CASSGTGAKNIQYF.

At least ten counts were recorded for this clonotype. CDR3 DNA sequence: TGTGCCAGCAGCCCGAGGACAGGTTCCTCCTACGAGCAGTACTTC. Its protein product is CASSPRTGSSYEQYF. The V call is TRBV11-2, the J call TRBJ2-7; TRBD1 matches 7 bases. CDR3 size: 15 residues. Germline trimming cut 5 bases from V and 0 bases from J; bases unmatched to any gene: 7. Germline V gene data show CDR1 as SGHAT and CDR2 as FQNNGV.

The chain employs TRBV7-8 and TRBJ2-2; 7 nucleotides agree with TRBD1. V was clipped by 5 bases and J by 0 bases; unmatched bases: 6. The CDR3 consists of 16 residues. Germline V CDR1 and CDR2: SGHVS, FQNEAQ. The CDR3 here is CASSPGQRSNTGELFF. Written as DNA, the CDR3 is TGTGCCAGCAGCCCGGGACAGCGATCGAACACCGGGGAGCTGTTTTTT.

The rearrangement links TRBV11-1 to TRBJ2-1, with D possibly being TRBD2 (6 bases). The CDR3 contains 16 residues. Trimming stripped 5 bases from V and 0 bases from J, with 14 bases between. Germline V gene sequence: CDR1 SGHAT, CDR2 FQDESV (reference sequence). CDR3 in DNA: TGTGCCAGCAGCCCGGGGACTTTACTCTCCTACAATGAGCAGTTCTTC. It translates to CASSPGTLLSYNEQFF.

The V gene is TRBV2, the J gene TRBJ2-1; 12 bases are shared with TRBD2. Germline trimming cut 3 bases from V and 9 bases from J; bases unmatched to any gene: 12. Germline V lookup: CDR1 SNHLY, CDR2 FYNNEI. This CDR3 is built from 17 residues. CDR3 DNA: TGTGCCAGCAGTGACGGGGCAGCTAGCGGGAGGGCGGGTGAGCAGTTCTTC. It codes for CASSDGAASGRAGEQFF.

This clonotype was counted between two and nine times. The CDR3: CSARPLGTSGSAATEQYF. DNA for the CDR3: TGCAGTGCTAGACCCCTCGGGACTAGCGGGAGCGCCGCGACTGAGCAGTACTTC. V usage is TRBV20-1 and J usage is TRBJ2-7; TRBD2 matches 14 bases. Germline V gives CDR1 DFQATT, CDR2 SNEGSKA (reference sequence). The CDR3 totals 18 residues. Germline trimming cut 2 bases from V and 7 bases from J; bases unmatched to any gene: 16.

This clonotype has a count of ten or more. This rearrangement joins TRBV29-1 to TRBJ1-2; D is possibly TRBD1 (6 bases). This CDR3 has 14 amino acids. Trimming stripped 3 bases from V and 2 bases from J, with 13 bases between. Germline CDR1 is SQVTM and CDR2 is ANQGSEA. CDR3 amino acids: CSVELYRENYGYTF. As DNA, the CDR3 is TGCAGCGTTGAGTTGTACAGGGAAAACTATGGCTACACCTTC. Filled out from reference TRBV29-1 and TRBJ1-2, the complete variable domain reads SAVISQKPSRDICQRGTSLTIQCQVDSQVTMMFWYRQQPGQSLTLIATANQGSEATYESGFVIDKFPISRPNLTFSTLTVSNMSPEDSSIYLCSVELYRENYGYTFGSGTRLTVV.

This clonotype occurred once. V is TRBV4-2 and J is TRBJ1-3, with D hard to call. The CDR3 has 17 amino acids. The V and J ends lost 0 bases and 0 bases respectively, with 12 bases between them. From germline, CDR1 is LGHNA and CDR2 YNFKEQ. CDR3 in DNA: TGTGCCAGCAGCCAAGATCCGGCCATGAGCTCTGGAAACACCATATATTTT. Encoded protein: CASSQDPAMSSGNTIYF.

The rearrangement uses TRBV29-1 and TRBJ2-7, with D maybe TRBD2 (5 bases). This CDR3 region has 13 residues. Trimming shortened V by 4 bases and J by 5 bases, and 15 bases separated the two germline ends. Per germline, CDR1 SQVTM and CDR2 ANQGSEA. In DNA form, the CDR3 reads TGCAGCGTTGTACCCCAGGAGGTCCACGAGCAGTACTTC. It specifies CSVVPQEVHEQYF.

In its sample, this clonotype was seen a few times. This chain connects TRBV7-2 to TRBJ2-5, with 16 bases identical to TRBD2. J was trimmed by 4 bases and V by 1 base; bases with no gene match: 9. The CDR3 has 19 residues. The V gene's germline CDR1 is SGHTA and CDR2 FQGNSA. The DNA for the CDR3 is TGTGCCAGCAGCTTAGGCTCCGGGACTAGCGGGAGGGGGGGAGAGACCCAGTACTTC. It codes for CASSLGSGTSGRGGETQYF.